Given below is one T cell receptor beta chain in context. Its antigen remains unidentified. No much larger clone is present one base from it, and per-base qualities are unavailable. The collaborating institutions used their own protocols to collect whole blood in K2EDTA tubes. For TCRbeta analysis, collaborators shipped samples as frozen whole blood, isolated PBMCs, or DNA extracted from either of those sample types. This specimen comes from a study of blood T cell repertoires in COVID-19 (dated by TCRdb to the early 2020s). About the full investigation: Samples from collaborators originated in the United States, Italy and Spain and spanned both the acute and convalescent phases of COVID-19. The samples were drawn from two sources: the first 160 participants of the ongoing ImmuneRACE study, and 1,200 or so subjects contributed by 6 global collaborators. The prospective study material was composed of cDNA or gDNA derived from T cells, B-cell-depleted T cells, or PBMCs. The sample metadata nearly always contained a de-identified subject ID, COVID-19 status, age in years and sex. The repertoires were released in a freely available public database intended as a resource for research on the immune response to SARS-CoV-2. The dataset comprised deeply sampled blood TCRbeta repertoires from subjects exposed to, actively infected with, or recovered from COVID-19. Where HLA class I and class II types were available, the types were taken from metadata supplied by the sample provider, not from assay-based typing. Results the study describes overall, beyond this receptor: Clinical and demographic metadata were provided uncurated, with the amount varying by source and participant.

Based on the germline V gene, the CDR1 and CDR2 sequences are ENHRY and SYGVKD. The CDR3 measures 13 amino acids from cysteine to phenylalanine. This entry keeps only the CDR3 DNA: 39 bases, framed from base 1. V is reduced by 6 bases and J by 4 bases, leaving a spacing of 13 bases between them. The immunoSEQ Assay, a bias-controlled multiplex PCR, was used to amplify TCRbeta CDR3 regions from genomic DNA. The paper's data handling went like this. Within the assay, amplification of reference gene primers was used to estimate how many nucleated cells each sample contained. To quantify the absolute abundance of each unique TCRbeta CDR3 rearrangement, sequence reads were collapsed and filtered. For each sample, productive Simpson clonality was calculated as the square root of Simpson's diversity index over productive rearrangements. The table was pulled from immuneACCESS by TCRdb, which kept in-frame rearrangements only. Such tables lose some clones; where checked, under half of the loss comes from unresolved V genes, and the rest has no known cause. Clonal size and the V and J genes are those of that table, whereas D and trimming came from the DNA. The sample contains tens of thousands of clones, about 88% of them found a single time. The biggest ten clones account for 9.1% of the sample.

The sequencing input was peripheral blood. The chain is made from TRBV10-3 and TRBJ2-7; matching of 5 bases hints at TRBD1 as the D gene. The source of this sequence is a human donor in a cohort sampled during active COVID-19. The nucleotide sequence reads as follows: TGTGCCATCAGGGCAGGGAAGGGTTACGAGCAGTACTTC. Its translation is CAIRAGKGYEQYF.